The 16 T cell receptor beta chains below come from one sample, sequenced in a study of T cells in Graves' hyperthyroidism and ophthalmopathy. Amplified regions were TCR beta CDR3 sequences from RNA transcripts. First-round RT-PCR targeting the TCR CDR3 was performed with the HTBI primer set. In TCRdb, the multiplex PCR reads were re-called with MiXCR into one record per CDR3 protein. This table has about 530,000 distinct CDR3 sequences, roughly 18% appearing once. Input material: blood. The receptors were gathered from a young woman with Graves' ophthalmopathy.

This clonotype was recorded many times. The J gene is TRBJ2-4, the V gene TRBV2; D unclear. Trimming stripped 8 bases from V and 8 bases from J, with 13 bases between. Germline CDR1 is SNHLY and CDR2 is FYNNEI. This CDR3 contains 12 residues. The CDR3 nucleotides are TGTGCCAGCTTAACAGATGGAGACATTCAGTACTTC. Translating it yields CASLTDGDIQYF.

Ten or more counts support this clonotype. A read error may explain this, as a much larger clone is one base away. V usage is TRBV6-2 or TRBV6-3 and J usage is TRBJ1-1; 7 nucleotides agree with TRBD1. The CDR3 is made up of 14 amino acids. Germline V gives CDR1 MNHEY, CDR2 SVGEGT. The V gene end was trimmed by 6 bases and the J gene end by 1 base; junction bases not matched to a gene: 5. This CDR3 is CASRPGQWNTEAFF. CDR3 bases: TGTGCCAGCAGACCGGGACAGTGGAACACTGAAGCTTTCTTT.

This clonotype was seen a handful of times. The rearrangement joins TRBV7-2 to TRBJ2-7; tentative D call: TRBD2 (6 bases). With 5 bases removed from V and 1 base from J, the gap between germline ends came to 15 bases. The CDR3 length is 15 residues. The germline gives CDR1 SGHTA, CDR2 FQGNSA. For the CDR3, the DNA is TGTGCCAGCAGCCTAAACCGGGAGAGATCCTACGAGCAGTACTTC. It encodes CASSLNRERSYEQYF.

This clonotype appeared many times. V usage is TRBV28 and J usage is TRBJ1-1; 10 bases align to TRBD1. Germline CDR1 and CDR2: MDHEN and SYDVKM. The CDR3 is 15 amino acids. V was pared by 2 bases and J by 4 bases, with 4 bases of the junction left unmatched. The DNA for the CDR3 is TGTGCCAGCAGTTTAGTTCGACAGGGGGCCACTGAAGCTTTCTTT. Its protein product is CASSLVRQGATEAFF.

This clonotype has ten or more counts. V gene TRBV30 combines with J gene TRBJ2-4; tentatively, D is TRBD1 (6 bases). Trimming left V 4 bases short and J 6 bases short, with 16 bases between. Per the germline V gene, CDR1 is GTSNPN and CDR2 is SVGIG (reference sequence). CDR3 size: 14 residues. This CDR3 is CAWNKQGSVNIQYF. The CDR3 DNA follows: TGTGCCTGGAATAAACAGGGAAGCGTAAACATTCAGTACTTC.

This clonotype has a count of ten or more. V and J are TRBV27 and TRBJ1-6; D is ambiguous. The CDR3 contains 17 residues. Germline CDR1 MNHEY, CDR2 SMNVEV (reference sequence). V lost 5 bases to trimming and J lost 6 bases, with 20 bases between them. CDR3: CASSPPGKGRRNSPLHF. DNA of the CDR3: TGTGCCAGCAGTCCCCCGGGGAAAGGACGGCGTAATTCACCCCTCCACTTT.

This chain's CDR3 is CASSQEKGGVNYNEQFF. CDR3 DNA: TGTGCCAGCAGCCAAGAAAAAGGCGGGGTGAACTACAATGAGCAGTTCTTC. The chain combines TRBV11-3 with TRBJ2-1; D perhaps matches TRBD2 (6 bases). Germline V CDR1 and CDR2: SGHNT, YENEEA. Trimming left V 5 bases short and J 3 bases short, with 20 bases between. There are 17 residues in the CDR3.

J is TRBJ1-1 and V is TRBV28; no definite D call. This CDR3 spans 16 amino acids. The germline V gene encodes CDR1 MDHEN and CDR2 SYDVKM. The V gene lost 5 bases and the J gene lost 2 bases, with 18 bases spanning the gap. CDR3 loop: CASSPFLVIPNTEAFF. The CDR3 DNA sequence: TGTGCCAGCAGTCCTTTTTTGGTGATCCCCAACACTGAAGCTTTCTTT.

This clonotype occurred many times. The rearrangement joins TRBV27 to TRBJ2-3, with D perhaps matching TRBD1 or TRBD2 (5 bases each). This CDR3 is built from 15 residues. Germline CDR1 MNHEY, CDR2 SMNVEV (reference sequence). The V end lost 0 bases, the J end lost 1 base, and 8 bases lay between the germline ends. Here the CDR3 reads CASSLSRGGTDTQYF. In DNA, the CDR3 is TGTGCCAGCAGTTTATCCCGAGGGGGCACAGATACGCAGTATTTT.

This clonotype was observed many times. This rearrangement joins TRBV27 to TRBJ1-1; D is uncertain. Germline V gives CDR1 MNHEY, CDR2 SMNVEV (reference sequence). CDR3 length: 14 residues. The V gene lost 6 bases and the J gene lost 3 bases, with 14 bases spanning the gap. CDR3 residues: CASRIGGIDTEAFF. Written as DNA, the CDR3 is TGTGCCAGCAGAATTGGAGGGATAGACACTGAAGCTTTCTTT.

This clonotype was recorded many times. The chain combines TRBV5-5 with TRBJ1-2, with 12 bases aligning to TRBD1. Germline-derived CDR1 and CDR2 are SGHKS and YYEKEE (reference sequence). The junction had 9 bases not matched to a gene; V was cut back by 3 bases and J by 3 bases. CDR3 length equals 17 residues. The CDR3 DNA reads as TGTGCCAGCAGCTCCCTGGGACAGGGGGCTTCGGACTATGGCTACACCTTC. Residues: CASSSLGQGASDYGYTF.

The chain employs TRBV7-3 and TRBJ2-1; 14 positions match TRBD2. This CDR3 has 14 amino acids. Trimming at V came to 5 bases and at J to 9 bases, leaving 3 bases not matched to a gene. CDR1 and CDR2 (germline): SGHTA, FQGTGA. Here the CDR3 reads CASSPGTSGSEQFF. The CDR3 nucleotides read TGTGCCAGCAGCCCCGGGACTAGCGGGAGTGAGCAGTTCTTC.

This clonotype showed up just a few times. The chain employs TRBV6-1 and TRBJ1-4, with 8 bases that match TRBD1. With V trimmed by 6 bases and J by 5 bases, 2 bases remained unmatched. Germline CDR1 reads MNHNS; CDR2 reads SASEGT. The CDR3 is 13 amino acids. The CDR3 nucleotides are TGTGCCAGCAGACGACAGGGGAATGAAAAACTGTTTTTT. As protein: CASRRQGNEKLFF.

This clonotype was observed many times. The chain joins TRBV20-1 to TRBJ2-7, with TRBD2 matching over 8 bases. V dropped 5 bases and J dropped 0; count of bases not matched to a gene: 9. Looked up from germline, CDR1 is DFQATT and CDR2 is SNEGSKA (reference sequence). The CDR3 has 15 residues. CDR3 loop: CSAPLLAASSYEQYF. CDR3 in DNA: TGCAGTGCTCCTTTACTAGCGGCGAGCTCCTACGAGCAGTACTTC.

The V and J genes are TRBV3-1 and TRBJ1-1; TRBD1 is a possible D gene (5 bases). Germline V lookup: CDR1 LGHDT, CDR2 YNNKEL (reference sequence). Trimming took off 3 bases at V and 3 bases at J, with 26 bases between the two ends. The CDR3 is 19 amino acids. CDR3 sequence (DNA): TGTGCCAGCAGCCATATGTTTCCCAAAGGGGCTCAGCGGGACACTGAAGCTTTCTTT. It translates to CASSHMFPKGAQRDTEAFF.

The CDR3 loop reads CSAGPPASGASYEQYF. The CDR3, as DNA: TGCAGTGCTGGTCCCCCGGCTAGCGGGGCCTCCTACGAGCAGTACTTC. The rearrangement joins TRBV20-1 to TRBJ2-7; 9 bases fit TRBD2. Germline CDR1 is DFQATT and CDR2 is SNEGSKA (reference sequence). With 5 bases clipped from V and 0 bases from J, the junction kept 11 bases outside the gene matches. The CDR3 is made up of 16 amino acids.